The 16 T cell receptor beta chains presented below share a single source sample, sequenced in a study of shared clonotypes between healthy human individuals. Data came from immunoSEQ multiplex PCR; TCRdb stores just in-frame clones and leaves some out. The sample includes about 680,000 clones, about three quarters seen only once; the top ten take around 1.7%. What was sequenced was memory CD4+ T cells sorted from blood. Documented subset: CD45RA-negative fraction. These receptor sequences come from a woman aged 25 to 39 in good health.

This chain uses TRBV6-5 with TRBJ2-3, with a weak D call TRBD2 (6 bases). The V gene lost 8 bases and the J gene lost 2 bases, with 11 bases spanning the gap. This CDR3 has 13 residues. Germline V gives CDR1 MNHEY, CDR2 SVGAGI. The CDR3 bases are TGTGCCAGCGGCGGGGAGTACACAGATACGCAGTATTTT. This gives the protein CASGGEYTDTQYF.

CDR3: CASSAARGSGTEAFF. DNA for the CDR3: TGCGCCAGCAGCGCTGCGCGGGGCTCAGGCACTGAAGCTTTCTTT. The V call is TRBV5-1, the J call TRBJ1-1, with a tentative D call TRBD1 (5 bases). This CDR3 is 15 amino acids long. Trimming removed 4 bases at V and 4 bases at J, with 17 bases between. CDR1 and CDR2 (germline): SGHRS, YFSETQ.

J is TRBJ2-7 and V is TRBV11-2; 8 bases are a match to TRBD1. Germline CDR1 is SGHAT and CDR2 is FQNNGV. After removal of 1 base from V and 1 base from J, the junction contained 12 bases not matched to a gene. The CDR3 runs to 18 residues. For the CDR3, the DNA is TGTGCCAGCAGCTTAGGCGGTAGACAGGGGCGAAATTCCTACGAGCAGTACTTC. Its protein is CASSLGGRQGRNSYEQYF.

V is TRBV11-2 and J is TRBJ2-7; 10 bases map to TRBD2. The germline gives CDR1 SGHAT, CDR2 FQNNGV. After removal of 5 bases from V and 0 bases from J, the junction contained 13 bases not matched to a gene. This CDR3 has 18 amino acids. In DNA, the CDR3 is TGTGCCAGCAGCAATTATGTACTAGCGGGATGGAGCTCCTACGAGCAGTACTTC. The encoded protein is CASSNYVLAGWSSYEQYF.

The chain joins TRBV19 to TRBJ2-7, with D possibly being TRBD2 (5 bases). Germline CDR1 is LNHDA and CDR2 is SQIVND (reference sequence). This CDR3 spans 14 amino acids. The ends were cut back, 5 bases at V and 5 bases at J, with 16 bases in the middle. The chain's CDR3 is CASSPPSAGDEQYF. The CDR3 nucleotides are TGTGCCAGTAGTCCTCCCTCAGCCGGGGACGAGCAGTACTTC.

This clone has a single count. V and J are TRBV6-4 and TRBJ1-2; TRBD1 agrees at 8 bases. Germline V CDR1 and CDR2: MRHNA, SNTAGT. The V segment lost 0 bases and the J segment 5 bases; nucleotides outside the gene matches: 5. CDR3 size: 15 residues. CDR3 region: CASSDSQDRVYGYTF. CDR3 in DNA: TGTGCCAGCAGTGACTCGCAGGACAGGGTTTATGGCTACACCTTC.

The chain recombines TRBV7-2 with TRBJ2-7, with a weak D call TRBD2 (6 bases). From germline, CDR1 is SGHTA and CDR2 FQGNSA. V lost 5 bases to trimming and J lost 3 bases, with 20 bases between them. This CDR3 is 16 amino acids long. The CDR3 is CASSPPGLSHLYEQYF. The CDR3 DNA reads TGTGCCAGCAGCCCCCCGGGACTTTCCCACCTCTACGAGCAGTACTTC.

Comment on this clone: Different DNA sequences within this sample yield the same CDR3. The chain is built from TRBV6-6 and TRBJ1-1, with D unresolved. CDR3 length: 14 amino acids. Germline loops: CDR1 MNHNY, CDR2 SVGAGI (reference sequence). V was trimmed by 2 bases and J by 1 base, leaving 8 bases between them. Here the CDR3 DNA reads TGTGCCAGCAGTTACCGGGAGGGGAACACTGAAGCTTTCTTT. It is translated as CASSYREGNTEAFF.

The chain is built from TRBV5-1 and TRBJ1-3; D is possibly TRBD1 (5 bases). CDR1 SGHRS and CDR2 YFSETQ come from the germline V gene. V was cut by 5 bases and J by 0 bases, with 15 bases left in between. This CDR3 contains 16 residues. The CDR3 DNA reads as TGCGCCAGCAGTCCAACCGGGGGATACTCTGGAAACACCATATATTTT. Amino acids: CASSPTGGYSGNTIYF.

The gene calls are TRBV7-9 and TRBJ2-5, with D perhaps TRBD1 (7 bases). The V gene's germline CDR1 is SEHNR and CDR2 FQNEAQ (reference sequence). With 5 bases removed from V and 2 bases from J, the gap between germline ends came to 12 bases. The length of the CDR3 is 14 residues. The CDR3 region has the DNA TGTGCCAGCAGCCGCGGGACAGCACAAGAGACCCAGTACTTC. It specifies CASSRGTAQETQYF. Using reference TRBV7-9 and TRBJ2-5 for the parts outside the CDR3, the full variable domain is DTGVSQNPRHKITKRGQNVTFRCDPISEHNRLYWYRQTLGQGPEFLTYFQNEAQLEKSRLLSDRFSAERPKGSFSTLEIQRTEQGDSAMYLCASSRGTAQETQYFGPGTRLLVL.

CDR3 amino acids: CASSQSVGANEKLFF. The DNA for the CDR3 is TGTGCCAGCAGTCAATCGGTTGGCGCTAATGAAAAACTGTTTTTT. The chain carries TRBV6-5 and TRBJ1-4; no clear D. CDR1 is MNHEY and CDR2 is SVGAGI in the germline V gene. This CDR3 contains 15 residues. The V end was cut by 5 bases, the J end by 3 bases, with 13 bases between.

This clone was detected many times. The same CDR3 arises from other DNA sequences in this sample as well. V gene TRBV4-1 combines with J gene TRBJ1-5; no firm D call. The CDR3 totals 14 residues. V lost 0 bases to trimming and J lost 4 bases, with 7 bases between them. Germline V lookup: CDR1 MGHRA, CDR2 YSYEKL. CDR3 nucleotides: TGCGCCAGCAGCCAAGATCAAGGGAATCAGCCCCAGCATTTT. Protein sequence: CASSQDQGNQPQHF.

The chain combines TRBV14 with TRBJ2-3; the D is unclear. Germline CDR1 reads SGHDN; CDR2 reads FVKESK. With 2 bases removed from V and 0 bases from J, the gap between germline ends came to 6 bases. The CDR3 is made up of 14 amino acids. The CDR3 nucleotides are TGTGCCAGCAGCCAACTCGGGAGCACAGATACGCAGTATTTT. This sequence encodes CASSQLGSTDTQYF.

The rearrangement links TRBV11-3 to TRBJ2-1; D is tentatively TRBD1 or TRBD2 (7 bases each). V lost 4 bases and J lost 6, with 10 bases in between. The germline V gene has CDR1 SGHNT and CDR2 YENEEA. CDR3 length equals 13 residues. The CDR3 sequence is CASSSRGGNEQFF. For the CDR3, the DNA is TGTGCCAGCAGCTCCAGGGGGGGCAATGAGCAGTTCTTC. The whole variable domain, remainder taken from reference TRBV11-3 and TRBJ2-1, is EAGVVQSPRYKIIEKKQPVAFWCNPISGHNTLYWYLQNLGQGPELLIRYENEEAVDDSQLPKDRFSAERLKGVDSTLKIQPAELGDSAVYLCASSSRGGNEQFFGPGTRLTVL.

The chain joins TRBV5-1 to TRBJ2-3, with 10 positions matching TRBD1. The ends lost 4 bases at V and 2 bases at J; junction bases unmatched: 13. This CDR3 spans 18 amino acids. Germline V CDR1 and CDR2: SGHRS, YFSETQ. DNA of the CDR3: TGCGCCAGCAGCCCGACTATAGTAGGGACAGGGGTCACAGATACGCAGTATTTT. Amino acid sequence: CASSPTIVGTGVTDTQYF.

The chain employs TRBV28 and TRBJ2-6; D not resolved. CDR1 MDHEN and CDR2 SYDVKM come from the germline V gene. V was shortened by 6 bases and J by 1 base, with 10 bases between the two germline ends. The CDR3 has 15 amino acids. CDR3 in amino acids: CASRSFVSGANVLTF. The CDR3 coding sequence is TGTGCCAGCAGAAGTTTCGTTTCTGGGGCCAACGTCCTGACTTTC.